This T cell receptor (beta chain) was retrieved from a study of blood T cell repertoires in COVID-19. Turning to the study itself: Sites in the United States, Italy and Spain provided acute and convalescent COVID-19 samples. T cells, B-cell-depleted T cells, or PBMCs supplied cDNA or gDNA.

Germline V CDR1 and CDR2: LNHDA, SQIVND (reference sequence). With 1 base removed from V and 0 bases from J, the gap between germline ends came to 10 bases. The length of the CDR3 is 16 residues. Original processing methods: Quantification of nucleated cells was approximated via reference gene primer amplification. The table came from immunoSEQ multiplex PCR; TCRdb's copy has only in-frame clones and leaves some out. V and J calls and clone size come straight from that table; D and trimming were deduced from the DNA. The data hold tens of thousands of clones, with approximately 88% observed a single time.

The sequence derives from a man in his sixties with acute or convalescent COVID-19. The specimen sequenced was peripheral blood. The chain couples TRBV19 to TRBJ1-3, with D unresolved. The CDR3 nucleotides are TGTGCCAGTAGTATAGCGGGTGGAAGCTCTGGAAACACCATATATTTT. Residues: CASSIAGGSSGNTIYF.